Given below is one T cell receptor (beta chain) in context. The data stem from a study of patients and donors after allogeneic stem cell transplantation. Trimming stripped 0 bases from V and 1 base from J, with 10 bases between. This CDR3 is built from 15 residues. Germline lookup yields CDR1 SGHKS and CDR2 YYEKEE (reference sequence). TCRdb used MiXCR to reprocess the RT-PCR reads, holding one entry per CDR3 protein. The sample includes some 960,000 distinct CDR3 sequences, roughly 17% of them seen just once. The sample was blood, either unsorted or a sorted T cell fraction (not recorded which). This chain uses TRBV5-5 with TRBJ2-5, with unresolved D. The receptor was derived from a human donor who was either an allogeneic HSCT recipient or a stem cell or donor lymphocyte infusion donor (not recorded which). It is not recorded whose cells these are; they may come from a transplant donor. The CDR3 DNA reads TGTGCCAGCAGCTTGGGGGCGCCCTCCCAAGAGACCCAGTACTTC. Encoded protein: CASSLGAPSQETQYF.